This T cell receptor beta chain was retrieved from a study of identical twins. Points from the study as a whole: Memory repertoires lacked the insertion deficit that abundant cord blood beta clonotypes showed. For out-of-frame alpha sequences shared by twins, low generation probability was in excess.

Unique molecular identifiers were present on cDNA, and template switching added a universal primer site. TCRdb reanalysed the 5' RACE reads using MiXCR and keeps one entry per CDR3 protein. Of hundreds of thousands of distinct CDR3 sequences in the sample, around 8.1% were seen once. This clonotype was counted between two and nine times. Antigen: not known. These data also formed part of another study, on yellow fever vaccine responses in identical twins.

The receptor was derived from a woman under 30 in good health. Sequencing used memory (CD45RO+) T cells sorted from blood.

The CDR3 coding sequence is TGCAGTGCAGCCGGACTAGCGGAGATAGATACGCAGTATTTT. It is translated as CSAAGLAEIDTQYF. The rearrangement links TRBV20-1 to TRBJ2-3; 10 bases line up with TRBD2. The junction had 8 bases not matched to a gene; V was cut back by 6 bases and J by 5 bases. Germline CDR1 DFQATT, CDR2 SNEGSKA (reference sequence). The CDR3 consists of 14 residues.